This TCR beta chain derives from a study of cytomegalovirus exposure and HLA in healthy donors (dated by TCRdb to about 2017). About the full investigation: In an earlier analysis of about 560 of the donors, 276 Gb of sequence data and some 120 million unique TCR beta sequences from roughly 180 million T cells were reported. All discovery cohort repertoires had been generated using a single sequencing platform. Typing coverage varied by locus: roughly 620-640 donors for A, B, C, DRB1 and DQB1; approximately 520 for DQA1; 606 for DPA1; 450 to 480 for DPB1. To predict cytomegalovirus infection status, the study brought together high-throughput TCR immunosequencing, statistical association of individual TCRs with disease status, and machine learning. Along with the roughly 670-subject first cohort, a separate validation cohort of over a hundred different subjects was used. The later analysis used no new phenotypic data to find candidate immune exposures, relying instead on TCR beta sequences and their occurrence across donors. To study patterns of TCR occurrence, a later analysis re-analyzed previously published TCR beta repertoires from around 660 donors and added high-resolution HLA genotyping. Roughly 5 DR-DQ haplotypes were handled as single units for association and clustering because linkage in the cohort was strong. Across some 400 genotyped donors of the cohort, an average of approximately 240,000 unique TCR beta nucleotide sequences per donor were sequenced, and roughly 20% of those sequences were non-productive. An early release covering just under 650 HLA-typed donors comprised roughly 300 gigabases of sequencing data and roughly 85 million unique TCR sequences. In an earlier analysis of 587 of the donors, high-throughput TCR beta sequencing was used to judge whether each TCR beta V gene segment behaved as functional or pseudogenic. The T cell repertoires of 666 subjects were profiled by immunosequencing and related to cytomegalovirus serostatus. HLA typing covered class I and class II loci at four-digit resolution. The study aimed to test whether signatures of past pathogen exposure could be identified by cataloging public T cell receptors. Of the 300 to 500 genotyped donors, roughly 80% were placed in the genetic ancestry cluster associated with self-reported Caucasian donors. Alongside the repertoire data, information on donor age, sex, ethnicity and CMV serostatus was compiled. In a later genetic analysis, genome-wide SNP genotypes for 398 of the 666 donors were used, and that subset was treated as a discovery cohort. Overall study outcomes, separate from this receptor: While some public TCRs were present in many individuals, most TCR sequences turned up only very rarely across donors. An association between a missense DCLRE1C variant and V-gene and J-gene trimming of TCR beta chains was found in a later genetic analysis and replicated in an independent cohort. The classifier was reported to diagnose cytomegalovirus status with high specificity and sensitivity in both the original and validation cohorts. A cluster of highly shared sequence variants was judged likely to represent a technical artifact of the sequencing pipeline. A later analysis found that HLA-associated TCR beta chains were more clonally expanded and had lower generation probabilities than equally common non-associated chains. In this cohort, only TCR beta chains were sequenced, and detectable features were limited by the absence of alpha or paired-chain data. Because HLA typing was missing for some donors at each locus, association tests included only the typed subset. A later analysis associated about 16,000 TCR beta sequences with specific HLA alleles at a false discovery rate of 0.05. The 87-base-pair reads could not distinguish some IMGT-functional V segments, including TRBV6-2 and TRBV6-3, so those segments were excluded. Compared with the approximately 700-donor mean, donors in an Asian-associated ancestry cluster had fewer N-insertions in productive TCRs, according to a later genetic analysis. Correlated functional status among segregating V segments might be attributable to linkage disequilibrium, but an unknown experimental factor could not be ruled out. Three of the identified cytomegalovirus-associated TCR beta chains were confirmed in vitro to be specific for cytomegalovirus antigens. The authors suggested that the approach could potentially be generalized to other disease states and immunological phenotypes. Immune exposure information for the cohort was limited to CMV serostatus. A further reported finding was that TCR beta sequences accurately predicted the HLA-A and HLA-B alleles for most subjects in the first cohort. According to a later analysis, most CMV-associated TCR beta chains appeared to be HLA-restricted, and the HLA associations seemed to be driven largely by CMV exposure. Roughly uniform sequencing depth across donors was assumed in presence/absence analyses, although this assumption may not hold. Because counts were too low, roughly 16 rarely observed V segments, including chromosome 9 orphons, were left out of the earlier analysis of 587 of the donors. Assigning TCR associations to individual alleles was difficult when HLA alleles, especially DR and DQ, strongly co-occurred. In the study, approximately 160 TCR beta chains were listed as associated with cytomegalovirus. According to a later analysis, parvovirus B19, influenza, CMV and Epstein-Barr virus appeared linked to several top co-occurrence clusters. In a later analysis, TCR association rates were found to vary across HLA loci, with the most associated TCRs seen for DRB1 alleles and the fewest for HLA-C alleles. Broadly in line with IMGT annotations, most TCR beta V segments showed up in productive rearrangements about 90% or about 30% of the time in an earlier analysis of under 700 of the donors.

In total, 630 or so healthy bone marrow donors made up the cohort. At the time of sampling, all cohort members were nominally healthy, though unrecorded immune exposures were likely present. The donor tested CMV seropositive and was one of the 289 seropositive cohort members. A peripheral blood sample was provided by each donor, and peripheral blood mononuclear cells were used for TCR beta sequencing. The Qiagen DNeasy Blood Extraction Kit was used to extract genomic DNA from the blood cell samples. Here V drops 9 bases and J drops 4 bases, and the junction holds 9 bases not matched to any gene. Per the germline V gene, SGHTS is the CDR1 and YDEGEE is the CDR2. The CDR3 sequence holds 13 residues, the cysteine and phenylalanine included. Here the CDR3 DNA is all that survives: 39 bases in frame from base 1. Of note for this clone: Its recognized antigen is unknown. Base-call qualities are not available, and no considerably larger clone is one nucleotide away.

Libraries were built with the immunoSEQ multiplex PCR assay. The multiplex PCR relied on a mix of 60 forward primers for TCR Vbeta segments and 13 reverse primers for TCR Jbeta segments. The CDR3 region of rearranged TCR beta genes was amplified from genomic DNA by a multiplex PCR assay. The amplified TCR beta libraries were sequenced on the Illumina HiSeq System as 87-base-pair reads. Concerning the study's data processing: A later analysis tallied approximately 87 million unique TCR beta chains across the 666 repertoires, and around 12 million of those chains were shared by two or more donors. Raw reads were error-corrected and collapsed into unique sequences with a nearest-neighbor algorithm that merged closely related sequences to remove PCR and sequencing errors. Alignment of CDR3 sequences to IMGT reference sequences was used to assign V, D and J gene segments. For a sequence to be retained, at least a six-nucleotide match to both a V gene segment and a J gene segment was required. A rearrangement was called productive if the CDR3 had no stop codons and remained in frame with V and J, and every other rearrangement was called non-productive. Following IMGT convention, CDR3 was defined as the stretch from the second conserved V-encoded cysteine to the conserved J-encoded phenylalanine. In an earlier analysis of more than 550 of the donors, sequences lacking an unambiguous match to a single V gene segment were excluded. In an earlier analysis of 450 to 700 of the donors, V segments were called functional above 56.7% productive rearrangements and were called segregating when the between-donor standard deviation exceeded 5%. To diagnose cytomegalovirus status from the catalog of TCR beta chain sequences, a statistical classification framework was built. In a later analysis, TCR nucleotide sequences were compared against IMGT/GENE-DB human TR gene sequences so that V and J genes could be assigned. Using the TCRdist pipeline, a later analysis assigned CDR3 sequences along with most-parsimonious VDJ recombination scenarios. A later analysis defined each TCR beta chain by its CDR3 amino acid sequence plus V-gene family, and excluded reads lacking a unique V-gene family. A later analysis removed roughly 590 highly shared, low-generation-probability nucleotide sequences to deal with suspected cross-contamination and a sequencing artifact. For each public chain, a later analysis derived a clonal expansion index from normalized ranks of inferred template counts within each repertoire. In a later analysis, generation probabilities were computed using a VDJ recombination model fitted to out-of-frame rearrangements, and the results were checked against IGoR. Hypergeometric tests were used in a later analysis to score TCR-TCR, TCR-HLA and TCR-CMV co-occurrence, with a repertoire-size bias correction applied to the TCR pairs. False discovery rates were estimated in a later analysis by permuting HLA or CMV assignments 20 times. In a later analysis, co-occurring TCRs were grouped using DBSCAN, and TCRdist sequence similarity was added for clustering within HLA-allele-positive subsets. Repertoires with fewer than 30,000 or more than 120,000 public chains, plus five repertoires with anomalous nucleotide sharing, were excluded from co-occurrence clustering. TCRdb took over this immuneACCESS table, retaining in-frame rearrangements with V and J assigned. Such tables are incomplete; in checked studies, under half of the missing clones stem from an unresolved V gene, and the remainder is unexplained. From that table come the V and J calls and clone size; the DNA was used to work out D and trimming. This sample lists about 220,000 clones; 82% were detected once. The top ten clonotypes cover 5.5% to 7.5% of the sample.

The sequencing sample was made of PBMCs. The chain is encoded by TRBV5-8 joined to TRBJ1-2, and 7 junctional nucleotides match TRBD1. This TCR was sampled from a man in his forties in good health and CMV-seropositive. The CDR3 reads CATPTGPLYGYTF. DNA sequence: TGTGCCACCCCGACAGGGCCCCTCTATGGCTACACCTTC.